Following are 17 T cell receptor beta chains from one sample sequenced in a study of T cells in Graves' hyperthyroidism and ophthalmopathy. It was RNA transcripts that yielded the amplified TCR beta CDR3 regions. With the HTBI primer set, the TCR CDR3 went through a first round of RT-PCR. MiXCR, run by TCRdb on the multiplex PCR reads, gives a single entry per CDR3 protein. The table shows around 600,000 distinct CDR3 sequences, with roughly 15% occurring only once. The source material was blood. Receptors originate from a woman aged 40-49 years with Graves' ophthalmopathy.

This clonotype was observed a few times. The chain uses TRBV20-1 and TRBJ2-4, with D possibly being TRBD1 (6 bases). The V and J ends lost 4 bases and 1 base respectively, with 8 bases between them. The CDR3 covers 13 residues. CDR1 and CDR2 (germline): DFQATT, SNEGSKA (reference sequence). This CDR3 reads CSATTGAKNIQYF. The DNA of the CDR3 is TGCAGTGCTACAACAGGGGCCAAAAACATTCAGTACTTC.

This clonotype was seen at least ten times. The chain couples TRBV6-1 to TRBJ1-1; a possible D gene is TRBD1 (5 bases). CDR3 length: 15 residues. CDR1 is MNHNS and CDR2 is SASEGT in the germline V gene. Trimming cost V 1 base and J 2 bases, with 11 bases left between them. DNA of the CDR3: TGTGCCAGCAGTGAAGAGGGGCAGGGAAACACTGAAGCTTTCTTT. This encodes CASSEEGQGNTEAFF.

The table lists this clonotype with many counts. V is TRBV2 and J is TRBJ2-7, with a tentative D call TRBD1 (5 bases). The CDR3 length is 12 residues. The V end was cut by 6 bases, the J end by 3 bases, with 9 bases between. Germline-derived CDR1 and CDR2 are SNHLY and FYNNEI. CDR3 sequence reads: CASSRQYYEQYF. The CDR3 DNA is TGTGCCAGCAGCCGACAGTACTACGAGCAGTACTTC.

This chain connects TRBV20-1 to TRBJ2-5; a possible D gene is TRBD2 (6 bases). The CDR3 sequence is 12 residues long. CDR1 is DFQATT and CDR2 is SNEGSKA in the germline V gene (reference sequence). The V and J ends lost 6 bases and 4 bases respectively, with 12 bases between them. CDR3 protein: CSARWGGETQYF. In DNA, the CDR3 is TGCAGTGCCAGGTGGGGAGGAGAGACCCAGTACTTC.

This clonotype was observed a few times. The V and J genes are TRBV5-8 and TRBJ1-6; weak D call: TRBD1 (5 bases). Germline V gene sequence: CDR1 SGHTS, CDR2 YDEGEE. V lost 4 bases and J 4 bases, leaving 12 bases between the germline ends. The CDR3 is 15 amino acids. This CDR3 is CASSMPGGYNSPLHF. CDR3 bases: TGTGCCAGCAGCATGCCCGGGGGGTATAATTCACCCCTCCACTTT. The complete variable domain, with remaining parts taken from reference TRBV5-8 and TRBJ1-6, reads EAGVTQSPTHLIKTRGQQATLRCSPISGHTSVYWYQQALGLGLQFLLWYDEGEERNRGNFPPRFSGRQFPNYSSELNVNALELEDSALYLCASSMPGGYNSPLHFGNGTRLTVT.

There are many counts of this clonotype. The chain links TRBV20-1 to TRBJ2-1; possible D gene TRBD2, 6 bases. CDR1 is DFQATT and CDR2 is SNEGSKA in the germline V gene (reference sequence). V was cut by 4 bases and J by 4 bases, with 17 bases left in between. The CDR3 has 15 residues. This CDR3 reads CSATSGRIRYNEQFF. The CDR3 bases are TGCAGTGCTACCAGCGGGCGTATTCGGTACAATGAGCAGTTCTTC.

This clonotype has only a few counts. The V and J genes are TRBV7-9 and TRBJ2-7; D is unresolved. The CDR3 loop spans 14 amino acids. CDR1 SEHNR and CDR2 FQNEAQ come from the germline V gene (reference sequence). V lost 5 bases to trimming and J lost 2 bases, with 13 bases between them. The CDR3 DNA follows: TGTGCCAGCAGCAGGGAATTTAGTCCCTACGAGCAGTACTTC. Its translation is CASSREFSPYEQYF.

This clonotype was counted many times. V and J are TRBV7-9 and TRBJ2-2; the D is unclear. The CDR3 has 15 residues. Germline-derived CDR1 and CDR2 are SEHNR and FQNEAQ (reference sequence). The V end lost 2 bases, the J end lost 0 bases, and 7 bases lay between the germline ends. CDR3: CASSLRSSNTGELFF. In DNA, the CDR3 is TGTGCCAGCAGCTTACGATCTTCGAACACCGGGGAGCTGTTTTTT.

In the case of this clonotype: A much more abundant neighbour one base away suggests this may be a read error. The J gene is TRBJ1-3, the V gene TRBV11-2; 10 bases map to TRBD1. This CDR3 comprises 15 residues. Germline CDR1 is SGHAT and CDR2 is FQNNGV. The DNA of the CDR3 is TGTACCAGCAGCTACGGGACAGGGGCCGGGGACACCATATATTTT. As protein: CTSSYGTGAGDTIYF.

This clonotype was seen more than once but under ten times. The V and J genes are TRBV20-1 and TRBJ2-7; 8 positions match TRBD2. The V and J ends lost 0 bases and 7 bases, in that order; junction bases with no gene match: 14. The CDR3 contains 16 residues. Germline CDR1 is DFQATT and CDR2 is SNEGSKA (reference sequence). CDR3 region: CSARDGVVAGKKEQYF. The CDR3 DNA reads TGCAGTGCTAGAGATGGAGTAGTAGCGGGAAAGAAAGAGCAGTACTTC.

This chain connects TRBV28 to TRBJ2-2; TRBD1 might be the D (5 bases). The V gene's germline CDR1 is MDHEN and CDR2 SYDVKM. This CDR3 contains 16 residues. V was pared by 5 bases and J by 0 bases, with 13 bases between. The CDR3 DNA sequence: TGTGCCAGCAGTCCCCAGGGCTGTGCGAACACCGGGGAGCTGTTTTTT. Its protein is CASSPQGCANTGELFF.

This clonotype was seen many times. The J gene is TRBJ2-3, the V gene TRBV6-1; perhaps TRBD1 as D (5 bases). CDR3 length: 15 residues. The V and J ends lost 5 bases and 2 bases respectively, with 14 bases between them. The germline gives CDR1 MNHNS, CDR2 SASEGT. CDR3: CASSRTRAATDTQYF. As DNA, the CDR3 is TGTGCCAGCAGTCGGACCAGGGCTGCCACAGATACGCAGTATTTT.

On this clonotype: This may come from a read error, since a much larger clone is one base off. This chain connects TRBV2 to TRBJ2-7; the match to TRBD1 covers 7 bases. V was pared by 7 bases and J by 2 bases, with 5 bases of the junction left unmatched. This CDR3 is 13 amino acids long. Germline CDR1 and CDR2: SNHLY and FYNNEI. In nucleotides, the CDR3 is TGTGCCAGCAATGGACAGGCGGCCTACGAGCAGTACTTC. This encodes CASNGQAAYEQYF.

The rearrangement uses TRBV27 and TRBJ2-3; D tentatively fits TRBD1 or TRBD2 (8 bases each). V was pared by 7 bases and J by 4 bases, with 24 bases between. The CDR3 contains 17 residues. The germline gives CDR1 MNHEY, CDR2 SMNVEV (reference sequence). CDR3 sequence (DNA): TGTGCCAGCACCATCCACGGGGGGGACAGGTTTCCAGATACGCAGTATTTT. Protein: CASTIHGGDRFPDTQYF.

V usage is TRBV10-3 and J usage is TRBJ1-2; D not certain. CDR3 size: 12 residues. The germline gives CDR1 ENHRY, CDR2 SYGVKD. Deletions cut 6 bases from V and 1 base from J, with 6 bases between. CDR3 DNA sequence: TGTGCCATCAGGAGAGATAACTATGGCTACACCTTC. This sequence encodes CAIRRDNYGYTF.

The rearrangement links TRBV4-1 to TRBJ2-7; D may be TRBD1 or TRBD2 (6 bases each). CDR1 is MGHRA and CDR2 is YSYEKL in the germline V gene. V dropped 3 bases and J dropped 3 bases, with 24 bases sitting between them. The CDR3 sequence is 18 residues long. The DNA of the CDR3 is TGCGCCAGCAGCCAGGACTACCCGATCGGACAGAGACTCTACGAGCAGTACTTC. It encodes CASSQDYPIGQRLYEQYF.

This clonotype was counted at least ten times. The chain employs TRBV20-1 and TRBJ2-7; 8 bases map to TRBD2. CDR3 length equals 12 residues. Germline-derived CDR1 and CDR2 are DFQATT and SNEGSKA (reference sequence). After removal of 6 bases from V and 5 bases from J, the junction contained 6 bases not matched to a gene. CDR3 in amino acids: CSAPGGADEQYF. The CDR3 DNA reads as TGCAGTGCCCCCGGGGGGGCTGACGAGCAGTACTTC.